Here is one T cell receptor beta chain with its context. This sample is part of a study of T cell responses to AZD1222 COVID-19 vaccine. Sequencing used immunoSEQ multiplex PCR; TCRdb keeps in-frame clones, though not all of them. The data show 100,000 to 150,000 clones, with 85% to 90% seen just once and 20% to 25% held by the top ten. The clonotype comes from an adult in good health. Material: peripheral blood, obtained on day 0 of AZD1222 vaccination.

The CDR3 reads CASSLQTPVKRGATTGDEQFF. CDR3 sequence (DNA): TGCGCCAGCAGTCTACAAACTCCCGTGAAGCGGGGGGCGACCACTGGGGATGAGCAGTTCTTC. This chain uses TRBV23-1 with TRBJ2-1, with TRBD2 matching over 9 bases. TRBV23-1 falls under the ORF class, with uncertain function. Germline trimming cut 4 bases from V and 8 bases from J; bases unmatched to any gene: 27. The CDR3 covers 21 residues.